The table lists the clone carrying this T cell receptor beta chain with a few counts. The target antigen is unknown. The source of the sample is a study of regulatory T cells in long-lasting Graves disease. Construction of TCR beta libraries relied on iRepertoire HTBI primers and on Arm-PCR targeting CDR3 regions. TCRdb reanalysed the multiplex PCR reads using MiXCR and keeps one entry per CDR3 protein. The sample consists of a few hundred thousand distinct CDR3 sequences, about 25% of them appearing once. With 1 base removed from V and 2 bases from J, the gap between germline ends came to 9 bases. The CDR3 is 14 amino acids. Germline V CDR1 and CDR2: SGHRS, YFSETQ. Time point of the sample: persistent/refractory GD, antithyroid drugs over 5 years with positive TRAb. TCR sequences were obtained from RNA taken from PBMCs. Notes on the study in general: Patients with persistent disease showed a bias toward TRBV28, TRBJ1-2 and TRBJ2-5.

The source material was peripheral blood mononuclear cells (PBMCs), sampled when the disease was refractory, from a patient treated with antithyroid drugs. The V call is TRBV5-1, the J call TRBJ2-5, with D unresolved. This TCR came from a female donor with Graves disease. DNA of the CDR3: TGCGCCAGCAGCTTGACCCAAGCACAAGAGACCCAGTACTTC. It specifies CASSLTQAQETQYF.